This T cell receptor (beta chain) came from a study of T-cell memory formation after mild COVID-19. Study-level points and caveats: Among contracting clones, CD4+ were mainly CM/EM and CD8+ enriched in EMRA. Among clones peaking at day 37 in the second wave, SARS-CoV-2 specificity remained unconfirmed.

V lost 4 bases and J lost 3; bases outside the gene matches: 14. This CDR3 has 18 amino acids. CDR1 is SGHDN and CDR2 is FVKESK in the germline V gene. This clonotype has just a few counts. Its matching antigen is unknown. Sample barcodes and UMIs were carried by the TCR alpha and TCR beta cDNA libraries that 5'RACE generated with constant-segment primers. TCRdb passed the 5' RACE reads through MiXCR, listing each CDR3 protein once. Among 65,000 to 90,000 distinct CDR3 sequences, roughly 13% were seen once, and the ten largest hold less than 45%. Sequenced material: PBMCs or a T cell subset sorted from them (not recorded which). V and J are TRBV14 and TRBJ2-1, with TRBD2 matching over 8 bases. The sequence came from a young man who had mild COVID-19 (a few samples of this study predate the infection). Cell type and time point are not known. CDR3 DNA: TGTGCCAGCAGCCCCAAATTGGCGGGGGGCCTCTTCTACAATGAGCAGTTCTTC. Residues: CASSPKLAGGLFYNEQFF.